The present T cell receptor beta chain was sequenced within a study of T cells in localized non-small cell lung cancer. Whole-study findings and limits: It was uninvolved adjacent lung that showed the highest T cell clonality, exceeding tumor. Paired adjacent lung recovered a median around 52 of the top 100 tumor clones. Because sequencing included only one region (of the tumor), heterogeneity remains possible.

The ends were cut back, 6 bases at V and 1 base at J, with 3 bases in the middle. Germline values: CDR1 MNHEY, CDR2 SVGAGI. This CDR3 has 11 amino acids. This table comes from immunoSEQ multiplex PCR, and its TCRdb copy is limited to in-frame clones, with some not included. The data show about 33,000 clones, about nine tenths seen once. In regard to this clone: What it recognizes is unknown.

The input for sequencing was peripheral blood, taken before any cancer treatment. V is TRBV6-5 and J is TRBJ1-1; D unresolved. This clonotype was obtained from a male donor aged 60 or older with stage III lung adenocarcinoma. DNA of the CDR3: TGTGCCAGCAGATGGAACACTGAAGCTTTCTTT. Its protein product is CASRWNTEAFF.